One sample yielded the 9 T cell receptor beta chains listed below, sequenced in a study of human T cells and chemical hapten exposure. As for time point: pre-sensitization, week 0. Sample treatment: therapeutic diphenylcyclopropenone sensitization with weekly scalp DPC. TCRdb analysed the RACE reads with MiXCR anew, one entry per CDR3 protein. The sample includes around 350,000 distinct CDR3 sequences, 5.5% of them seen just once. Source: whole blood, taken in connection with sensitization to the hapten diphenylcyclopropenone (DPC). The receptors originated from a woman aged 18-30 years with alopecia areata. Some clones in this sample may be carry-over from other donors' samples.

This rearrangement joins TRBV6-5 to TRBJ1-6; perhaps TRBD1 as D (6 bases). Looked up from germline, CDR1 is MNHEY and CDR2 is SVGAGI. This CDR3 has 17 amino acids. Trimming cost V 0 bases and J 7 bases, with 16 bases left between them. This CDR3 is CASSYSRDRRQNSPLHF. CDR3 nucleotides: TGTGCCAGCAGTTACTCCCGTGACAGGAGACAAAATTCACCCCTCCACTTT.

The rearrangement links TRBV19 to TRBJ1-4; the match to TRBD1 covers 7 bases. The V gene end was trimmed by 7 bases and the J gene end by 5 bases; junction bases not matched to a gene: 7. Per germline, CDR1 LNHDA and CDR2 SQIVND (reference sequence). This CDR3 has 14 amino acids. In nucleotides, the CDR3 is TGTGCCAGTAAGGCGGGACAGAGAAATGAAAAACTGTTTTTT. Translating it yields CASKAGQRNEKLFF.

This clonotype was detected a few times. The chain recombines TRBV6-1 with TRBJ1-1; TRBD1 matches 11 bases. The CDR3 has 15 residues. Germline V gives CDR1 MNHNS, CDR2 SASEGT. V shed 4 bases and J 4 bases; nucleotides not matched to a gene: 5. CDR3 region: CASSARTGGITEAFF. DNA for the CDR3: TGTGCCAGCAGTGCGCGGACAGGGGGCATCACTGAAGCTTTCTTT.

The chain joins TRBV9 to TRBJ2-1; 7 bases match TRBD1. The germline V gene has CDR1 SGDLS and CDR2 YYNGEE. V lost 4 bases, J lost 0 bases, and 4 bases stayed unmatched. CDR3 length equals 15 residues. CDR3 DNA: TGTGCCAGCAGCACGACAGGGAGCTCCTACAATGAGCAGTTCTTC. As protein: CASSTTGSSYNEQFF.

In its sample, this clonotype was seen a few times. The chain couples TRBV7-2 to TRBJ2-3, with D possibly TRBD1 on 6 matching bases. CDR3 length: 15 amino acids. From germline, CDR1 is SGHTA and CDR2 FQGNSA. Trimming cost V 1 base and J 8 bases, with 16 bases left between them. The CDR3, as DNA: TGTGCCAGCAGCTTAGGGGCAGGGGTTAGAACTACGCAGTATTTT. Protein: CASSLGAGVRTTQYF. The variable domain in full, with the rest retrieved from reference TRBV7-2 and TRBJ2-3, is GAGVSQSPSNKVTEKGKDVELRCDPISGHTALYWYRQSLGQGLEFLIYFQGNSAPDKSGLPSDRFSAERTGGSVSTLTIQRTQQEDSAVYLCASSLGAGVRTTQYFGPGTRLTVL.

This clonotype was seen repeatedly, ten times or more. This sequence joins TRBV12-3 or TRBV12-4 and TRBJ2-3, with a possible D match to TRBD2 (6 bases). Trimming took 0 bases from V and 6 from J, leaving 19 bases between them. CDR3 size: 17 residues. CDR3 amino acids: CASSLAQGGLPTDTQYF. The CDR3, as DNA: TGTGCCAGCAGTTTAGCCCAGGGAGGTCTTCCAACGGATACGCAGTATTTT.

This clonotype was seen ten or more times. V usage is TRBV24-1 and J usage is TRBJ1-1; perhaps TRBD1 as D (6 bases). This CDR3 has 13 residues. V lost 9 bases and J lost 5, with 15 bases in between. Germline CDR1 reads KGHDR; CDR2 reads SFDVKD. This CDR3 reads CATAQTGSTEAFF. CDR3 nucleotide sequence: TGTGCCACCGCTCAGACAGGATCTACTGAAGCTTTCTTT.

This clonotype was counted many times. This rearrangement joins TRBV18 to TRBJ2-5, with D unresolved. The germline gives CDR1 KGHSH, CDR2 LQKENI. The CDR3 is made up of 13 amino acids. Trimming pared 1 base from V and 2 bases from J, leaving 5 bases between. This CDR3 reads CASSPRRQETQYF. The CDR3 bases are TGTGCCAGCTCACCACGACGTCAAGAGACCCAGTACTTC.

The chain has TRBV28 and TRBJ2-7; D call uncertain. CDR1 is MDHEN and CDR2 is SYDVKM in the germline V gene. The ends were cut back, 4 bases at V and 3 bases at J, with 7 bases in the middle. The CDR3 is 12 amino acids. The CDR3 protein is CASSSTYYEQYF. The CDR3 DNA sequence: TGTGCCAGCAGTTCCACTTACTACGAGCAGTACTTC.